The present TCR beta chain was sequenced within a study of OX40 agonist ivuxolimab in advanced cancers. Study information: Partial responses were observed in three patients, of whom one had hepatocellular carcinoma and two had cutaneous melanoma. Whole-study results and caveats: The antigens recognized by the expanded peripheral T cells, that is their antigen specificity, were not determined.

Germline V gene lookup returns CDR1 SGHNT and CDR2 YENEEA. The CDR3 covers 13 residues. V lost 6 bases to trimming and J lost 2 bases, with 10 bases between them. Autoimmune disease history or systemic immunosuppression meant exclusion. This clone was detected a few times. Its target is not known. TCRdb's copy holds only in-frame clones and misses some; the assay was immunoSEQ multiplex PCR. The repertoire consists of 95,000 to 100,000 clones, with roughly 80% occurring once and the leading ten covering around 5.8%. This receptor was obtained from an adult with an advanced solid tumor such as melanoma, head and neck, liver or kidney cancer. The chain is built from TRBV11-3 and TRBJ1-1, with D unclear. This specimen consisted of CD4+ or CD8+ T cells sorted from blood, obtained in a trial of the OX40 agonist ivuxolimab. CDR3 sequence (DNA): TGTGCCAGCAGTCTTACCTACAACACTGAAGCTTTCTTT. This translates into CASSLTYNTEAFF.